The 30 T cell receptor beta chains listed next were all sequenced from one sample in a study of T cells in Graves' hyperthyroidism and ophthalmopathy. Amplification of TCR beta CDR3 regions was performed using RNA transcripts as template. HTBI primers were the set used in a first-round RT-PCR of the TCR CDR3. TCRdb re-called the multiplex PCR reads through MiXCR, storing one row per CDR3 protein. The table records approximately 640,000 distinct CDR3 sequences, about 45% of them present only once. Sequenced input: peripheral blood or thyroid tissue (not recorded which). The receptors were sampled from an adult man with Graves' disease, either hyperthyroidism or ophthalmopathy (not recorded which).

The chain carries TRBV11-2 and TRBJ2-7; 8 nucleotides match TRBD1. CDR1 and CDR2 from the germline V gene are SGHAT and FQNNGV. CDR3 length equals 15 residues. V shed 6 bases, J shed 0 bases, and the junction held 7 bases outside the gene matches. CDR3 DNA sequence: TGTGCCAGCAGGGCCACCGGGACAGGCTCCTACGAGCAGTACTTC. Translation gives CASRATGTGSYEQYF.

This clonotype was picked up many times. The J gene is TRBJ1-3, the V gene TRBV7-2; the D is unclear. The length of the CDR3 is 15 residues. V lost 4 bases to trimming and J lost 0 bases, with 10 bases between them. Germline V lookup: CDR1 SGHTA, CDR2 FQGNSA. The CDR3 loop reads CASSSTGPSGNTIYF. CDR3 nucleotides: TGTGCCAGCAGCTCAACCGGACCCTCTGGAAACACCATATATTTT.

For this clonotype: A much larger clone lies a single base off, so this may be a read error. The chain uses TRBV29-1 and TRBJ1-1; D remains unclear. Between the trimmed V and J ends, which lost 6 bases and 3 bases, there was a span of 17 bases. CDR3 size: 14 residues. Germline V gene data show CDR1 as SQVTM and CDR2 as ANQGSEA. CDR3 DNA sequence: TGCAGCGTATTACAGCTTAACATGGACACTGAAGCTTTCTTT. Its protein product is CSVLQLNMDTEAFF. Looking up the rest from reference TRBV29-1 and TRBJ1-1 gives the full variable domain: SAVISQKPSRDICQRGTSLTIQCQVDSQVTMMFWYRQQPGQSLTLIATANQGSEATYESGFVIDKFPISRPNLTFSTLTVSNMSPEDSSIYLCSVLQLNMDTEAFFGQGTRLTVV.

Of note for this clonotype: One end of the junction is discordant with germline, which a read error may explain. The chain is built from TRBV7-9 and TRBJ2-7; maybe TRBD2 (7 bases). This CDR3 is 13 amino acids long. CDR1 SEHNR and CDR2 FQNEAQ come from the germline V gene (reference sequence). CDR3 nucleotides: TGCGCCAGCAGCTTGCGGGGGCCTGGCGAGCAGTACTTC. Translating gives CASSLRGPGEQYF.

The gene calls are TRBV20-1 and TRBJ2-7; 8 bases line up with TRBD2. J was trimmed by 3 bases and V by 4 bases; bases with no gene match: 11. CDR3 length: 15 residues. In germline, CDR1 is DFQATT, CDR2 SNEGSKA (reference sequence). Here the CDR3 DNA reads TGCAGTGCTATCTTGGCGGGGGGATCGGGCTACGAGCAGTACTTC. Protein sequence: CSAILAGGSGYEQYF.

To note about this clonotype: A read error may explain this, as a much larger clone is one base away. In this CDR3 the conserved last residue, phenylalanine or tryptophan, is missing, so a read error is likely. The chain recombines TRBV7-6 with TRBJ1-1; 7 nucleotides line up with TRBD1. CDR1 is SGHVS and CDR2 is FNYEAQ in the germline V gene. V was clipped by 5 bases and J by 4 bases; unmatched bases: 10. The CDR3 consists of 15 residues. This CDR3 is CASSLGRGRLTEAFL. In nucleotides, the CDR3 is TGTGCCAGCAGCCTAGGGAGGGGGCGCCTCACTGAAGCTTTCCTT.

The chain is built from TRBV4-2 and TRBJ2-7; TRBD1 might be the D (5 bases). The CDR3 runs to 13 residues. Trimming took 4 bases from V and 5 from J, leaving 12 bases between them. CDR1 is LGHNA, CDR2 YNFKEQ, per germline. CDR3 in amino acids: CASSPSDIDEQYF. Written as DNA, the CDR3 is TGTGCCAGCAGCCCATCGGACATCGACGAGCAGTACTTC.

Concerning this clonotype itself: One end of the junction does not line up with germline, which may come from a read error. The chain employs TRBV7-2 and TRBJ2-7, with 7 bases identical to TRBD2. The CDR3 is 15 residues long. Germline V gene sequence: CDR1 SGHTA, CDR2 FQGNSA. The CDR3 is CASSPPLAVPYKQYF. CDR3 coding DNA: TGTGCCAGCAGTCCCCCTCTAGCGGTCCCCTACAAGCAGTACTTC.

The chain employs TRBV7-3 and TRBJ1-1, with D possibly matching TRBD1 (5 bases). With 3 bases removed from V and 6 bases from J, the gap between germline ends came to 14 bases. Germline V gives CDR1 SGHTA, CDR2 FQGTGA. This CDR3 contains 14 residues. The CDR3 DNA reads TGTGCCAGCAGCTTGGGCAGGGAGGAATCTGAAGCTTTCTTT. This encodes CASSLGREESEAFF.

The V and J genes are TRBV29-1 and TRBJ1-6, with D possibly TRBD1 on 5 matching bases. The V and J ends lost 7 bases and 2 bases respectively, with 6 bases between them. The CDR3 consists of 12 residues. CDR1 and CDR2 from the germline V gene are SQVTM and ANQGSEA. The CDR3 loop is CSGGPYNSPLHF. CDR3 in DNA: TGCAGCGGGGGCCCCTATAATTCACCCCTCCACTTT.

Remarks on this clonotype: Mismatch with germline at one junction end may stem from a read error. The gene calls are TRBV7-2 and TRBJ1-1; D unclear. Per the germline V gene, CDR1 is SGHTA and CDR2 is FQGNSA. The CDR3 is 14 amino acids. The CDR3 reads CASSPPESNTEAFF. The CDR3 nucleotides read TGCGCCAGCAGCCCCCCCGAATCGAACACTGAAGCTTTCTTT.

This clonotype was counted a few times. The chain links TRBV14 to TRBJ1-1, with D unclear. Germline-derived CDR1 and CDR2 are SGHDN and FVKESK. Trimming left V 2 bases short and J 3 bases short, with 10 bases between. The CDR3 contains 14 residues. The CDR3 bases are TGTGCCAGCAGCCAAACAGCCATTGACACTGAAGCTTTCTTT. As protein: CASSQTAIDTEAFF.

The V and J genes are TRBV19 and TRBJ1-1; no reliable D call. The CDR3 has 14 residues. From germline, CDR1 is LNHDA and CDR2 SQIVND (reference sequence). Trimming took 5 bases from V and 1 from J, leaving 11 bases between them. The CDR3 reads CASSFEGKNTEAFF. In nucleotides, the CDR3 is TGTGCCAGTAGTTTTGAGGGAAAGAACACTGAAGCTTTCTTT.

This clonotype was observed many times. The chain combines TRBV2 with TRBJ2-3; the D is unclear. Germline V gene lookup returns CDR1 SNHLY and CDR2 FYNNEI. This CDR3 comprises 14 residues. Trimming took 0 bases from V and 0 from J, leaving 4 bases between them. CDR3 in DNA: TGTGCCAGCAGTGAAGCGGCTAGCACAGATACGCAGTATTTT. It is translated as CASSEAASTDTQYF. The whole variable domain, filled in from reference TRBV2 and TRBJ2-3, reads EPEVTQTPSHQVTQMGQEVILRCVPISNHLYFYWYRQILGQKVEFLVSFYNNEISEKSEIFDDQFSVERPDGSNFTLKIRSTKLEDSAMYFCASSEAASTDTQYFGPGTRLTVL.

On this clonotype itself: A much larger clone is a single base away; this may be a read error. This rearrangement joins TRBV2 to TRBJ1-5, with D possibly being TRBD1 (5 bases). The V gene's germline CDR1 is SNHLY and CDR2 FYNNEI. This CDR3 region has 15 residues. In DNA, the CDR3 is TGTGCCAGCAGGGAAGCTAGGACAAGAAATCAGCCCCAGCATTTT. Amino acid sequence: CASREARTRNQPQHF.

The chain has TRBV19 and TRBJ2-2, with D possibly being TRBD2 (6 bases). There are 14 residues in the CDR3. Per germline, CDR1 LNHDA and CDR2 SQIVND (reference sequence). Trimming pared 7 bases from V and 4 bases from J, leaving 13 bases between. CDR3 sequence: CASTRLALTGELFF. CDR3 DNA sequence: TGTGCCAGTACGAGGCTAGCGCTCACCGGGGAGCTGTTTTTT.

The chain couples TRBV24-1 to TRBJ2-5; weak D call: TRBD1 (5 bases). Trimming left V 10 bases short and J 1 base short, with 9 bases between. The CDR3 is 12 amino acids. CDR1 and CDR2 from the germline V gene are KGHDR and SFDVKD. The CDR3 sequence is CATAQGQETQYF. The CDR3 bases are TGTGCCACGGCCCAGGGCCAAGAGACCCAGTACTTC.

The CDR3 bases are TGTGCCACCAGCAGTAACATAGGGGCCTATGGCTACACCTTC. It specifies CATSSNIGAYGYTF. The chain combines TRBV15 with TRBJ1-2; TRBD1 might be the D (5 bases). The CDR3 totals 14 residues. V was clipped by 3 bases and J by 4 bases, with 12 bases between them. Germline-derived CDR1 and CDR2 are LNHNV and YYDKDF (reference sequence).

V usage is TRBV12-3 or TRBV12-4 and J usage is TRBJ2-5; D gene uncertain. V shed 6 bases and J shed 6 bases, with 8 bases lying between them. There are 11 residues in the CDR3. The CDR3 spells CASSLQKTQYF. The CDR3 region has the DNA TGTGCCAGCAGCCTACAAAAGACCCAGTACTTC.

This clonotype has a single count. CDR3 DNA: TGTGCCAGCAGTCGCTCCGGGACGGACAGTCAAGCTTTCTTT. Its translation: CASSRSGTDSQAFF. The V gene is TRBV2, the J gene TRBJ1-1; a weak D match, TRBD1 (6 bases). V lost 5 bases to trimming and J lost 9 bases, with 19 bases between them. Germline lookup yields CDR1 SNHLY and CDR2 FYNNEI. The CDR3 covers 14 residues.

The rearrangement uses TRBV29-1 and TRBJ2-2; a weak D match, TRBD2 (6 bases). Germline CDR1 SQVTM, CDR2 ANQGSEA. V was trimmed by 6 bases and J by 14 bases, leaving 16 bases between them. The CDR3 loop spans 11 amino acids. For the CDR3, the DNA is TGCAGCGTCGAGCTATGGGGAGGTCTGTTTTTT. It codes for CSVELWGGLFF.

This clonotype is medium-sized (0.01 to 0.1%) by share. This chain uses TRBV19 with TRBJ1-6; TRBD1 matches 8 bases. The CDR3 extends over 15 amino acids. With 2 bases clipped from V and 9 bases from J, the junction kept 6 bases outside the gene matches. Per germline, CDR1 LNHDA and CDR2 SQIVND (reference sequence). CDR3 residues: CASSISGDRRSPLHF. In DNA, the CDR3 is TGTGCCAGTAGTATAAGCGGGGACAGGCGTTCACCCCTCCACTTT.

This CDR3 reads CASRRPWWWALQGSYNSPLHF. CDR3 DNA sequence: TGCGCCAGCAGGCGGCCTTGGTGGTGGGCCTTACAAGGGTCCTATAATTCACCCCTCCACTTT. The chain joins TRBV10-1 to TRBJ1-6; D not resolved. The CDR3 consists of 21 residues. Germline CDR1 is WNHNN and CDR2 is SYGVQD (reference sequence). V was cut by 6 bases and J by 1 base, with 28 bases left in between.

This clonotype was picked up a small number of times. This rearrangement joins TRBV7-9 to TRBJ1-1; a possible D gene is TRBD1 (6 bases). V lost 3 bases, J lost 11 bases, and 13 bases lay in between. The CDR3 consists of 12 residues. From germline, CDR1 is SEHNR and CDR2 FQNEAQ (reference sequence). The CDR3 DNA sequence: TGTGCCAGCAGCTTGCACACAGGGTTCGCTTTCTTT. As protein: CASSLHTGFAFF. The full variable domain, with the rest looked up from reference TRBV7-9 and TRBJ1-1, is DTGVSQNPRHKITKRGQNVTFRCDPISEHNRLYWYRQTLGQGPEFLTYFQNEAQLEKSRLLSDRFSAERPKGSFSTLEIQRTEQGDSAMYLCASSLHTGFAFFGQGTRLTVV.

This clonotype was seen many times. The rearrangement uses TRBV7-2 and TRBJ2-5, with 10 bases aligning to TRBD2. V gave up 5 bases and J gave up 4 bases; unmatched junction bases: 16. This CDR3 has 18 amino acids. In germline, CDR1 is SGHTA, CDR2 FQGNSA. CDR3: CASSQGLAGALERETQYF. DNA for the CDR3: TGTGCCAGCAGCCAAGGGCTAGCGGGAGCCCTGGAACGAGAGACCCAGTACTTC.

About this clonotype: Germline is not matched at one junction end, which may reflect a read error. The genes are TRBV6-5 and TRBJ1-4; D gene uncertain. Germline V lookup: CDR1 MNHEY, CDR2 SVGAGI. The CDR3 extends over 14 amino acids. CDR3 residues: CAISYGGLNEKLFF. The CDR3 DNA reads TGTGCCATCAGTTACGGCGGTCTGAATGAAAAACTGTTTTTT.

With regard to this clonotype: Given a much more abundant clone one base away, this may be a read error. The chain recombines TRBV29-1 with TRBJ1-1, with no clear D. Germline-derived CDR1 and CDR2 are SQVTM and ANQGSEA. CDR3 length: 13 amino acids. CDR3: CSVYGPGGSEALF. The CDR3 coding sequence is TGCAGCGTTTACGGCCCCGGAGGGTCTGAAGCTCTCTTT.

This clonotype has at least ten counts. The V and J genes are TRBV7-3 and TRBJ2-7; 8 bases map to TRBD1. The germline gives CDR1 SGHTA, CDR2 FQGTGA. Germline trimming cut 6 bases from V and 3 bases from J; bases unmatched to any gene: 4. The CDR3 covers 13 residues. CDR3 in amino acids: CASSADRGYEQYF. The CDR3 bases are TGTGCCAGCAGTGCAGACAGGGGCTACGAGCAGTACTTC.

This clonotype was detected many times. V and J are TRBV20-1 and TRBJ1-2; D uncertain. The CDR3 is 12 residues long. V shed 4 bases and J shed 7 bases, with 13 bases lying between them. The V gene's germline CDR1 is DFQATT and CDR2 SNEGSKA (reference sequence). CDR3 in DNA: TGCAGTGCTATACTGGCTGGGAGTGGCTACACCTTC. This codes for CSAILAGSGYTF.

Many counts were recorded for this clonotype. The chain joins TRBV5-1 to TRBJ1-3; maybe TRBD1 (5 bases). The V gene lost 4 bases and the J gene lost 4 bases, with 15 bases spanning the gap. The germline V gene has CDR1 SGHRS and CDR2 YFSETQ. The CDR3 is 15 amino acids. CDR3 loop: CASSVSGTAGNTIYF. In DNA form, the CDR3 reads TGCGCCAGCAGCGTATCCGGGACTGCCGGAAACACCATATATTTT.